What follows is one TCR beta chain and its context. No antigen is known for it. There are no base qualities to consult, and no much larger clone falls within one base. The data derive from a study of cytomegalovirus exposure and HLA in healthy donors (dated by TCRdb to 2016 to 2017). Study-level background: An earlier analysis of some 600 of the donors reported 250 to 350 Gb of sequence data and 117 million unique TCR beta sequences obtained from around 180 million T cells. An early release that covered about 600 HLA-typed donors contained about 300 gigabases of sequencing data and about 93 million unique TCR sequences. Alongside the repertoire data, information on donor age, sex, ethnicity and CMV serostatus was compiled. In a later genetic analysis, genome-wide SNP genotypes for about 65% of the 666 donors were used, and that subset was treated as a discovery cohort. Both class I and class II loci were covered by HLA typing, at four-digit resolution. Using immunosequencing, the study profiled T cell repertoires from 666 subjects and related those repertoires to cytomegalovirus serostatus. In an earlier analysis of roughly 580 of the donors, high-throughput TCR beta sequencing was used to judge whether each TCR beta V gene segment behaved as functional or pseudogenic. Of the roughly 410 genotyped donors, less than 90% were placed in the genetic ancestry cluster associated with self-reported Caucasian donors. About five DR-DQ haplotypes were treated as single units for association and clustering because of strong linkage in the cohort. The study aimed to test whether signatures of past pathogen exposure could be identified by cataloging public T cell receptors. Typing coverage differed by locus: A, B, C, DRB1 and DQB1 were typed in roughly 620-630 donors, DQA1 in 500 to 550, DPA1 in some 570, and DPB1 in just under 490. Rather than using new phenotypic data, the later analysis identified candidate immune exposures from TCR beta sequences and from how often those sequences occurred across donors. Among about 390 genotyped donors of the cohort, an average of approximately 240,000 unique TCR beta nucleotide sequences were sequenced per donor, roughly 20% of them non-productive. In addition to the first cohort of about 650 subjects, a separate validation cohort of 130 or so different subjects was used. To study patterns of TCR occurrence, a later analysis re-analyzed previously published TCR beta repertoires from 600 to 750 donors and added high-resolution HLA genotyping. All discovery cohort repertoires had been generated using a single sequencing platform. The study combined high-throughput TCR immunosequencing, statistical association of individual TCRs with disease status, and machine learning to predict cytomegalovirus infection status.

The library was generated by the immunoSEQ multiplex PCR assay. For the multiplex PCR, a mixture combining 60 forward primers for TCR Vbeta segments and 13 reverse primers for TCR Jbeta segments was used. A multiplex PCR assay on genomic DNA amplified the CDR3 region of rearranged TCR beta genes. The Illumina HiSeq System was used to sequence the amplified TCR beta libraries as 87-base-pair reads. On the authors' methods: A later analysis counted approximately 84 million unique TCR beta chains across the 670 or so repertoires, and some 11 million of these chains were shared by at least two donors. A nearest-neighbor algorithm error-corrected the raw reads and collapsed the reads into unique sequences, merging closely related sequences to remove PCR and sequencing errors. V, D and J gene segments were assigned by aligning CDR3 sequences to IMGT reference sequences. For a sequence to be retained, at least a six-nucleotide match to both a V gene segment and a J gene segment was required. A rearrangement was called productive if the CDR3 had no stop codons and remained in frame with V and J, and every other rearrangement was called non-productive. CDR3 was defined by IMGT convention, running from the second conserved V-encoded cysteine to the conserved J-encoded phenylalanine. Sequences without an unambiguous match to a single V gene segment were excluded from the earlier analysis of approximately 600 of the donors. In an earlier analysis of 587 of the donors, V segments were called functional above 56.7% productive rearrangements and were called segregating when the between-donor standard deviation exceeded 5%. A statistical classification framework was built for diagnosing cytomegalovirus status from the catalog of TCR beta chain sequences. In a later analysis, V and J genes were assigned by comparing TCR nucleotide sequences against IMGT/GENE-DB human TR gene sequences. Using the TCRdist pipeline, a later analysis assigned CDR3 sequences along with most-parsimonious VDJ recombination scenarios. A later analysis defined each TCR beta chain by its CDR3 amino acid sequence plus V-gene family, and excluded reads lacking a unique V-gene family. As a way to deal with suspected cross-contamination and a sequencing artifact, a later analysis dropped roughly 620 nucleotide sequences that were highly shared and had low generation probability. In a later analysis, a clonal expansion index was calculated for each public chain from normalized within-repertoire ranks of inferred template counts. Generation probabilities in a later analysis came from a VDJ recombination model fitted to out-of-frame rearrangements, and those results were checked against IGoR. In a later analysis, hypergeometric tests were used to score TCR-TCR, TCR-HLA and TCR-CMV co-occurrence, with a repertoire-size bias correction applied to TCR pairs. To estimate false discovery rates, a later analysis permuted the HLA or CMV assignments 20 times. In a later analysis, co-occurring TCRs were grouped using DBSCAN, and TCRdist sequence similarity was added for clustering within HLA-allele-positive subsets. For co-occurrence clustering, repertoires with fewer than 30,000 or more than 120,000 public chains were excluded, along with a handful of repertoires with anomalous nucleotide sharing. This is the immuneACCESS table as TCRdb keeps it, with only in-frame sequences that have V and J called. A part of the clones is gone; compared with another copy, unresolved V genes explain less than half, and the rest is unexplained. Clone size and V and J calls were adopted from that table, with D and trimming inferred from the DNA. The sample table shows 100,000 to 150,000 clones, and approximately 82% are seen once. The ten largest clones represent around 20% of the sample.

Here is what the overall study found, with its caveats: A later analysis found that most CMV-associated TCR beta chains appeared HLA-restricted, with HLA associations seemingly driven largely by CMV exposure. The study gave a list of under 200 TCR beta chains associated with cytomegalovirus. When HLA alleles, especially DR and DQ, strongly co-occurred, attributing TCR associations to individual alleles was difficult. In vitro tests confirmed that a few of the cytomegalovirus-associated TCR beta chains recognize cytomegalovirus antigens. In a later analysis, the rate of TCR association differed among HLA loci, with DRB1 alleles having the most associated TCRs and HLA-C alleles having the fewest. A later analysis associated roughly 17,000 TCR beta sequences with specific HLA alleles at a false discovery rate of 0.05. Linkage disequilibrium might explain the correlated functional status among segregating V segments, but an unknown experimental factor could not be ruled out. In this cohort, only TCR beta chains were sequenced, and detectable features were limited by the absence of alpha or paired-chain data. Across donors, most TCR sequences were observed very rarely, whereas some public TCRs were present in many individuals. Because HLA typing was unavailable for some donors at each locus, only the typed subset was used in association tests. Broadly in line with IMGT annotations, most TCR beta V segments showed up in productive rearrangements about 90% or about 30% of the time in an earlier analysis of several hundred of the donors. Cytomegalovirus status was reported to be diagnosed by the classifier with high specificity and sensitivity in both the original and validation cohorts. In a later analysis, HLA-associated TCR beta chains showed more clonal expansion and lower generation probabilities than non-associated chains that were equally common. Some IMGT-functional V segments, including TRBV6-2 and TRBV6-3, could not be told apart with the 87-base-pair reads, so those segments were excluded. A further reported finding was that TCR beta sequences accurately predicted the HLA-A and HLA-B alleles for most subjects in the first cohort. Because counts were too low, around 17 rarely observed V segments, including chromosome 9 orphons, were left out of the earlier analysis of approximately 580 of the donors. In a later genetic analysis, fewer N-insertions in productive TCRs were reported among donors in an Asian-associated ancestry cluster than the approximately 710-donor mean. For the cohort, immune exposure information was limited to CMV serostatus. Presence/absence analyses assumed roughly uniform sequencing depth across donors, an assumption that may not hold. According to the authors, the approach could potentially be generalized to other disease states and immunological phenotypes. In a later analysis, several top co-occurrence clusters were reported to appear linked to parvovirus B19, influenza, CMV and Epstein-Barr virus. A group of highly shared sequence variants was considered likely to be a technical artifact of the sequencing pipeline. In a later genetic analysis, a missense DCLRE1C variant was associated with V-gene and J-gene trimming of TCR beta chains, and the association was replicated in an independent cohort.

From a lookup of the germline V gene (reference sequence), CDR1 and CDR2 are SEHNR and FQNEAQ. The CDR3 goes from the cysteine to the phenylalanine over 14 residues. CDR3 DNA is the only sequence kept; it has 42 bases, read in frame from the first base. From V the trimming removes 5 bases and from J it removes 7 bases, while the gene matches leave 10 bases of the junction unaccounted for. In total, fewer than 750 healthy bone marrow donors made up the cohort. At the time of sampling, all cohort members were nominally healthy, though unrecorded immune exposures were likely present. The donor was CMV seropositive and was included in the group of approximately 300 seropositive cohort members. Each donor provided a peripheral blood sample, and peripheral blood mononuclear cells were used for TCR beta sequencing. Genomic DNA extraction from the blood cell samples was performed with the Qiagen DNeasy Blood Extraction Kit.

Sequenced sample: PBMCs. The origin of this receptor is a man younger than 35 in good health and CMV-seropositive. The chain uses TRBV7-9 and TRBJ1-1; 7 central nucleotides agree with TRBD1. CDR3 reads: CASSPPRQGLEAFF. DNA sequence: TGTGCCAGCAGCCCGCCCCGACAGGGACTTGAAGCTTTCTTT. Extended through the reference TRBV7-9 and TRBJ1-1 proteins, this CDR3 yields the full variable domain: DTGVSQNPRHKITKRGQNVTFRCDPISEHNRLYWYRQTLGQGPEFLTYFQNEAQLEKSRLLSDRFSAERPKGSFSTLEIQRTEQGDSAMYLCASSPPRQGLEAFFGQGTRLTVV.